The rows below give T cell receptor beta chains drawn from one sample of a study of memory CD4+ T cells and cytomegalovirus serostatus. Data came from immunoSEQ multiplex PCR; TCRdb stores just in-frame clones and leaves some out. The sample yields about 56,000 clones, more than 75% seen once. Material: memory CD4+ T cells from blood. Every receptor here comes from an adult in good health and CMV-seronegative. Each CDR3 is given with its conserved first and last residue. The D gene is left open where the match is weak. Clone size is stated in some rows and not others, as once, few, many or a class when expanded.

TRBV2	.	TRBD1	TRBJ2-1	CASRTGGVEQFF	TGTGCCAGCAGGACAGGGGGGGTTGAGCAGTTCTTC
TRBV27	few	.	TRBJ1-6	CASTRGNSPLHF	TGTGCCAGCACCAGGGGAAATTCACCCCTCCACTTT
TRBV10-3	.	.	TRBJ2-1	CAISSEDEQFF	TGTGCCATCAGTTCCGAGGATGAGCAGTTCTTC
TRBV7-9	.	TRBD1	TRBJ2-6	CASRDRAGANVLTF	TGTGCCAGCAGGGACAGGGCTGGGGCCAACGTCCTGACTTTC
TRBV7-2	.	.	TRBJ2-2	CASSGGSNTGELFF	TGTGCCAGCAGCGGAGGGTCGAACACCGGGGAGCTGTTTTTT
TRBV28	.	.	TRBJ2-2	CASSLIVEGELFF	TGTGCCAGCAGTCTGATTGTGGAAGGGGAGCTGTTTTTT
TRBV7-2	.	.	TRBJ2-5	CASSLGGPQETQYF	TGTGCCAGCAGCTTAGGAGGTCCCCAAGAGACCCAGTACTTC
TRBV4-1	few	.	TRBJ1-5	CASSPIDSNQPQHF	TGCGCCAGCAGCCCGATAGATAGCAATCAGCCCCAGCATTTT
TRBV6-5	.	.	TRBJ2-2	CASRQRAYTGELFF	TGTGCCAGTCGGCAGCGGGCCTACACCGGGGAGCTGTTTTTT
TRBV7-9	.	.	TRBJ1-1	CASSLRVSNVNTEAFF	TGTGCCAGCAGCTTAAGGGTTAGTAACGTGAACACTGAAGCTTTCTTT
TRBV5-1	few	TRBD2	TRBJ2-5	CASSLGPSGQETQYF	TGCGCCAGCAGCTTGGGTCCTAGCGGACAAGAGACCCAGTACTTC
TRBV7-6	.	TRBD1	TRBJ2-3	CASSQTGGATDTQYF	TGTGCCAGCAGCCAAACAGGGGGCGCGACAGATACGCAGTATTTT
TRBV2	.	.	TRBJ1-5	CASSEQAVYSNQPQHF	TGTGCCAGCAGTGAACAGGCAGTATATAGCAATCAGCCCCAGCATTTT
TRBV19	.	.	TRBJ2-7	CASSILAGTPAPYEQYF	TGTGCCAGTAGTATACTCGCCGGGACTCCGGCCCCCTACGAGCAGTACTTC
TRBV7-2	.	.	TRBJ1-6	CASSSQSTRVDSPLHF	TGTGCCAGCAGCTCGCAGTCGACTCGGGTAGATTCACCCCTCCACTTT
TRBV30	.	.	TRBJ2-7	CAWSPGYFGYEQYF	TGTGCCTGGAGCCCCGGGTATTTCGGCTACGAGCAGTACTTC
TRBV2	.	.	TRBJ1-2	CASSERGDLSYGYTF	TGTGCCAGCAGTGAAAGAGGAGATCTGAGCTATGGCTACACCTTC
TRBV11-2	.	.	TRBJ2-1	CASSLGPSYNEQFF	TGTGCCAGCAGCTTAGGTCCGAGCTACAATGAGCAGTTCTTC
TRBV10-3	.	TRBD1	TRBJ1-6	CATTGTGDSPLHF	TGTGCCACGACCGGGACAGGGGACTCACCCCTCCACTTT
TRBV20-1	.	.	TRBJ2-5	CSARLSGSQYF	TGCAGTGCTAGACTTTCAGGGTCCCAGTACTTC
TRBV11-2	.	.	TRBJ2-7	CASSLDLRGEYEQYF	TGTGCCAGCAGCTTAGATCTCCGCGGGGAATACGAGCAGTACTTC
TRBV6-6	.	.	TRBJ1-5	CASSYSLVGQPQHF	TGTGCCAGCAGTTACTCGTTAGTGGGTCAGCCCCAGCATTTT
TRBV5-1	.	TRBD2	TRBJ2-3	CASSLGLAGKDTQYF	TGCGCCAGCAGCTTGGGACTAGCGGGGAAAGATACGCAGTATTTT
TRBV4-1	.	.	TRBJ1-2	CASSQPQGLGGYTF	TGCGCCAGCAGCCAACCTCAGGGGCTGGGCGGCTACACCTTC
TRBV7-9	.	TRBD2	TRBJ2-5	CASSPGLAGEETQYF	TGTGCCAGCAGCCCTGGACTAGCGGGCGAAGAGACCCAGTACTTC
TRBV28	.	TRBD2	TRBJ2-7	CASSLGRGAREQYF	TGTGCCAGCAGTTTGGGGCGGGGGGCTCGGGAGCAGTACTTC
TRBV9	few	.	TRBJ1-5	CASSPRPEFYQPQHF	TGTGCCAGCAGCCCGCGACCTGAATTTTATCAGCCCCAGCATTTT
TRBV28	.	.	TRBJ1-3	CASSSGAERRNTIYF	TGTGCCAGCAGTTCGGGAGCAGAGCGGAGAAACACCATATATTTT
TRBV7-9	.	.	TRBJ2-7	CASSQRGAFYEQYF	TGTGCCAGCAGCCAGAGGGGGGCCTTCTACGAGCAGTACTTC
TRBV7-9	.	TRBD2	TRBJ2-3	CASSLARGTSGGRDTQYF	TGTGCCAGCAGCTTGGCCCGGGGGACTAGCGGGGGCCGGGATACGCAGTATTTT
TRBV5-8	.	TRBD1	TRBJ2-5	CASSLRGRPETQYF	TGTGCCAGCAGCTTAAGGGGGCGGCCCGAGACCCAGTACTTC
TRBV5-1	.	TRBD2	TRBJ2-2	CASSSTSGGANTGELFF	TGCGCCAGCAGCTCGACTAGCGGGGGAGCGAACACCGGGGAGCTGTTTTTT
TRBV19	.	.	TRBJ1-1	CASGGQGRNTEAFF	TGTGCCAGCGGGGGGCAGGGTCGGAACACTGAAGCTTTCTTT
TRBV7-2	.	TRBD1	TRBJ2-7	CASSPGQGSEQYF	TGTGCCAGCAGCCCAGGACAGGGTAGCGAGCAGTACTTC
TRBV7-2	.	.	TRBJ2-3	CASSFGLLDYTDTQYF	TGTGCCAGCAGCTTCGGACTCCTGGACTACACAGATACGCAGTATTTT
TRBV6-1	.	TRBD1	TRBJ1-3	CASRPTGVGNTIYF	TGTGCCAGCAGACCGACAGGGGTCGGAAACACCATATATTTT
TRBV27	.	.	TRBJ1-4	CASSFDGSNEKLFF	TGTGCCAGCAGTTTCGACGGTTCTAATGAAAAACTGTTTTTT
TRBV11-1	.	.	TRBJ1-2	CASSLSPNLGYGYTF	TGTGCCAGCAGCTTATCTCCGAACCTTGGCTATGGCTACACCTTC
TRBV7-2	.	.	TRBJ2-5	CASSLVGGETQYF	TGTGCCAGCAGCTTAGTAGGGGGAGAGACCCAGTACTTC
TRBV7-2	.	.	TRBJ1-5	CASSLLGVKQPQHF	TGTGCCAGCAGCTTATTAGGGGTGAAGCAGCCCCAGCATTTT